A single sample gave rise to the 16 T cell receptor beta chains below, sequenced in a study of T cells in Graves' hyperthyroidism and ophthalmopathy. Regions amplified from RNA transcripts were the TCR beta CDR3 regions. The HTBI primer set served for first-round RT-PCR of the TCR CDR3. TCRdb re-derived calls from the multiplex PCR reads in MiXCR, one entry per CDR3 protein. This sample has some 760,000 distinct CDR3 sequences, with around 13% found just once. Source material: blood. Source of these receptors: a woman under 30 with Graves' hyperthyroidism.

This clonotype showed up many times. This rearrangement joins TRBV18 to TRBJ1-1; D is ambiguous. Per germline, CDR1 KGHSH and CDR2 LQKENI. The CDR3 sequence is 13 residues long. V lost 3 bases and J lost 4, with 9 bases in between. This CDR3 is CASSPLGITEAFF. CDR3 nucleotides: TGTGCCAGCTCACCGCTTGGTATCACTGAAGCTTTCTTT.

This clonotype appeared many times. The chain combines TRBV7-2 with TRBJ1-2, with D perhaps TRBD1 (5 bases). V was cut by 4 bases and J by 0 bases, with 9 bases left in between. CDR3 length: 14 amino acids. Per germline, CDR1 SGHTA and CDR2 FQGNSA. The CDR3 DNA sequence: TGTGCCAGCAGCTCGGACACAACTAACTATGGCTACACCTTC. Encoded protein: CASSSDTTNYGYTF.

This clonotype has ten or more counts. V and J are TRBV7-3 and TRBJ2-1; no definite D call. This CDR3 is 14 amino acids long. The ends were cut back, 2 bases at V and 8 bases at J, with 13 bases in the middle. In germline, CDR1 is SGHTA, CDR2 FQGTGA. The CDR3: CASSLSSAADEQFF. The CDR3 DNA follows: TGTGCCAGCAGCTTATCGTCAGCTGCAGATGAGCAGTTCTTC.

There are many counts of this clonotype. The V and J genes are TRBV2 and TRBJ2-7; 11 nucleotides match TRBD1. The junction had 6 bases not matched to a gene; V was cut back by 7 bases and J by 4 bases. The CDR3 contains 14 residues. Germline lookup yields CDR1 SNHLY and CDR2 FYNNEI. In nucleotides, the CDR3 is TGTGCCAGCACTCCGGACAGGGGGCTGTACGAGCAGTACTTC. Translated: CASTPDRGLYEQYF.

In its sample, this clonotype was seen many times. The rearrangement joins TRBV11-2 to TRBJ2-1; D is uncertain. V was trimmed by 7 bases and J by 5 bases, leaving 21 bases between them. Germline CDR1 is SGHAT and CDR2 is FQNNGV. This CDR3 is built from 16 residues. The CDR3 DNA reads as TGTGCCAGCACCAAAGATGGGCGAGACAACCACAATGAGCAGTTCTTC. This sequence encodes CASTKDGRDNHNEQFF.

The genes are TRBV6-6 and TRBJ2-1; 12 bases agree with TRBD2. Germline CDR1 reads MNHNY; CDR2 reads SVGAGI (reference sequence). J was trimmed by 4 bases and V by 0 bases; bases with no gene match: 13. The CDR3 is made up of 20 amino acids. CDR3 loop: CASSYSGALAGGKRYNEQFF. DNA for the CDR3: TGTGCCAGCAGTTACTCGGGGGCACTAGCGGGAGGAAAGAGATACAATGAGCAGTTCTTC.

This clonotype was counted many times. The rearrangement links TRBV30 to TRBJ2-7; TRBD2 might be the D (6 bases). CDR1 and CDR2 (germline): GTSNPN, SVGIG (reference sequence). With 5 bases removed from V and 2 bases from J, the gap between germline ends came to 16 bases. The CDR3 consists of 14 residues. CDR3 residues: CAWVSTGLPYEQYF. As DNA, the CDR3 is TGTGCCTGGGTTTCCACGGGACTTCCCTACGAGCAGTACTTC.

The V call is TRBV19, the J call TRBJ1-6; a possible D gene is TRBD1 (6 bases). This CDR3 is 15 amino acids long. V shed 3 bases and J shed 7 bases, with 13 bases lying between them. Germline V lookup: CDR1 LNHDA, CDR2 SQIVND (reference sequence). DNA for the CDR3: TGTGCCAGTAGTATTATGGGGGGGCCGAATTCACCCCTCCACTTT. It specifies CASSIMGGPNSPLHF.

The CDR3 region is CASTGDRGLAGYTGELFF. CDR3 DNA sequence: TGTGCCAGTACTGGGGACAGGGGACTAGCGGGATATACCGGGGAGCTGTTTTTT. The chain couples TRBV19 to TRBJ2-2; TRBD2 agrees at 13 bases. Trimming took 7 bases from V and 5 from J; bases not matched to a gene: 13. The germline V gene has CDR1 LNHDA and CDR2 SQIVND (reference sequence). The CDR3 spans 18 residues.

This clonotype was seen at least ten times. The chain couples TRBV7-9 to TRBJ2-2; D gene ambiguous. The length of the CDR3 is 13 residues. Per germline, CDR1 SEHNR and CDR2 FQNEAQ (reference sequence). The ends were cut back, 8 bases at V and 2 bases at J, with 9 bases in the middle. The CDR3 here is CASYRLNTGELFF. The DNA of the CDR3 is TGTGCCAGCTATCGTCTAAACACCGGGGAGCTGTTTTTT.

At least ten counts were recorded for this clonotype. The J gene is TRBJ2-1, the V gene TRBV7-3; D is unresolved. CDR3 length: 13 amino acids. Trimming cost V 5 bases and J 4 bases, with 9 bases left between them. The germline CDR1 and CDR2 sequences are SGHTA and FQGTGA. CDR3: CASSTKVYNEQFF. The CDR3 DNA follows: TGTGCCAGCAGCACAAAGGTATACAATGAGCAGTTCTTC. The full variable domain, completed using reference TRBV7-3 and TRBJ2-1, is GAGVSQTPSNKVTEKGKYVELRCDPISGHTALYWYRQSLGQGPEFLIYFQGTGAADDSGLPNDRFFAVRPEGSVSTLKIQRTERGDSAVYLCASSTKVYNEQFFGPGTRLTVL.

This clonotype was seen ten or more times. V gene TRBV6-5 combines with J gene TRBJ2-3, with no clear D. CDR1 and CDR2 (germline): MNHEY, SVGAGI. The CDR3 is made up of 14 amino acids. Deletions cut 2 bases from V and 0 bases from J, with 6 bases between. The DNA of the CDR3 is TGTGCCAGCAGTTACGATATGAGCACAGATACGCAGTATTTT. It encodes CASSYDMSTDTQYF.

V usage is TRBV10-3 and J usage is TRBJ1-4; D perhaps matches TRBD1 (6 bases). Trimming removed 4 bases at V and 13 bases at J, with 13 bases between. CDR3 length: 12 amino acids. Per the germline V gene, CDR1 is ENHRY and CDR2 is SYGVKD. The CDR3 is CAISADSGLLFF. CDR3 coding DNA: TGTGCCATCAGTGCGGACAGTGGGCTACTGTTTTTT.

CDR3 bases: TGTGCCATCAGCCTAGCGGGACTCTACGAGCAGTACTTC. It codes for CAISLAGLYEQYF. The genes are TRBV10-3 and TRBJ2-7, with 9 bases matching TRBD2. The junction had 3 bases not matched to a gene; V was cut back by 6 bases and J by 3 bases. CDR1 and CDR2 (germline): ENHRY, SYGVKD. CDR3 length: 13 residues.

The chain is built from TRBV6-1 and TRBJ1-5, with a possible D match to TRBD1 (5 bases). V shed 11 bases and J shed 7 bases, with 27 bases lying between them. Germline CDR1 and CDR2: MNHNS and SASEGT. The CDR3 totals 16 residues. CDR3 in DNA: TGTGCCGTCTCTCCTTCGGGCAGGGTGCGTGGACAGCCCCAGCATTTT. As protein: CAVSPSGRVRGQPQHF.

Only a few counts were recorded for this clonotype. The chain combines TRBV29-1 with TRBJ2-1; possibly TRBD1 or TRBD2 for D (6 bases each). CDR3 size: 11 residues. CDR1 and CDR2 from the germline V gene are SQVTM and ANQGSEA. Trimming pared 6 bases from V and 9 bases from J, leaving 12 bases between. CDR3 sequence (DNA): TGCAGCGTCAGGGGAGGTGGTGAGCAGTTCTTC. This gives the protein CSVRGGGEQFF.